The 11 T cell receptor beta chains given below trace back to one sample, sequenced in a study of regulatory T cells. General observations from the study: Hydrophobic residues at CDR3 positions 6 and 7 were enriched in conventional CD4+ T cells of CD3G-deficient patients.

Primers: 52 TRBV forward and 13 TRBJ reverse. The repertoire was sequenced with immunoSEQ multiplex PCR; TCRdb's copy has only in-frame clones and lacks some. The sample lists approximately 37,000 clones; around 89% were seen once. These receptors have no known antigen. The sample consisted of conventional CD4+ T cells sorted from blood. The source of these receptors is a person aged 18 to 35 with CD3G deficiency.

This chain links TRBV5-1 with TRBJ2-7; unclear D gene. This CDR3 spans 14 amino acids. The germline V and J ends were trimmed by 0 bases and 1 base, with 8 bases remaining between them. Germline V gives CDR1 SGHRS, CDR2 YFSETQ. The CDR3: CASSLGGGSYEQYF. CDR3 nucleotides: TGCGCCAGCAGCTTGGGCGGTGGATCCTACGAGCAGTACTTC.

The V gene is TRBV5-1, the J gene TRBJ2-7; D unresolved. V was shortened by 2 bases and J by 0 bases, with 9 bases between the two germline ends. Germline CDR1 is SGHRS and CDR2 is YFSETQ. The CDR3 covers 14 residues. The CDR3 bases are TGCGCCAGCAGCTTAGACGTTTCCTCCTACGAGCAGTACTTC. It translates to CASSLDVSSYEQYF.

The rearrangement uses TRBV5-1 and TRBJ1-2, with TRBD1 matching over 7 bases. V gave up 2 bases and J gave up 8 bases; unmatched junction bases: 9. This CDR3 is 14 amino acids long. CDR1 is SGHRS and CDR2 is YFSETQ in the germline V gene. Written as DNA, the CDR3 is TGCGCCAGCAGCTTCGAGCCGGGACAGCGGGGCTACACCTTC. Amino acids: CASSFEPGQRGYTF.

CDR3 sequence: CASSQIFGTQAFF. The CDR3 bases are TGTGCCAGCAGTCAGATCTTCGGGACGCAAGCTTTCTTT. The chain joins TRBV6-5 to TRBJ1-1; possible D gene TRBD1, 5 bases. Trimming took off 5 bases at V and 9 bases at J, with 16 bases between the two ends. Per the germline V gene, CDR1 is MNHEY and CDR2 is SVGAGI. The CDR3 spans 13 residues.

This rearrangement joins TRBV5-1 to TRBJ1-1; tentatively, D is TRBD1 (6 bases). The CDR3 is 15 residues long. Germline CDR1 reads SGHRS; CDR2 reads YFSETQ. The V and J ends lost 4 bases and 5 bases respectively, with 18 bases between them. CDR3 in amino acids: CASSPQGLGGTEAFF. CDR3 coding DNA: TGCGCCAGCAGCCCACAGGGTTTGGGCGGGACTGAAGCTTTCTTT.

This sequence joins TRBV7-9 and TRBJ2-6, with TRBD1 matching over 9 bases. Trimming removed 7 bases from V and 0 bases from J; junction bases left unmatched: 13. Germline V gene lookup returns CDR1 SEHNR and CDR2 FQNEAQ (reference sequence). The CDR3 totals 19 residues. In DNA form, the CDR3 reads TGTGCCAGCACCAAATACGGTGGGACAGGGATCTCTGGGGCCAACGTCCTGACTTTC. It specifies CASTKYGGTGISGANVLTF.

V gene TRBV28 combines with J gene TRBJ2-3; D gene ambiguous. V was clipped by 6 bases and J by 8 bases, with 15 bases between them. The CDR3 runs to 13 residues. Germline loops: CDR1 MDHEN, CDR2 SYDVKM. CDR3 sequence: CASSPSWLSTQYF. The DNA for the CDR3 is TGTGCCAGCAGCCCCTCCTGGCTTTCTACGCAGTATTTT.

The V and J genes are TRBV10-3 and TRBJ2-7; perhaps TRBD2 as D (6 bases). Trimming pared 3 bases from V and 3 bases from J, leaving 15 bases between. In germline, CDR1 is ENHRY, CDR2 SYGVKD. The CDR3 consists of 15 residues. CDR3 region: CAISDRRGPYYEQYF. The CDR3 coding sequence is TGTGCCATCAGTGACAGGAGGGGACCCTACTACGAGCAGTACTTC.

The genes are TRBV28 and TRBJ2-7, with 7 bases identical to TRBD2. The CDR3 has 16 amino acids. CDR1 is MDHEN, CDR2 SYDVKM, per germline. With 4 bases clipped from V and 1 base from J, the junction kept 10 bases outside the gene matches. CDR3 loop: CASSSPQAGRSYEQYF. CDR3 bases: TGTGCCAGCAGTTCCCCCCAAGCGGGGAGGTCCTACGAGCAGTACTTC.

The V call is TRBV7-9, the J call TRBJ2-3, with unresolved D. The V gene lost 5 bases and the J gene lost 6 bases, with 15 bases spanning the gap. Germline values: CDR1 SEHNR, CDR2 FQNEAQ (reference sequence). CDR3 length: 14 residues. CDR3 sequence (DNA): TGTGCCAGCAGCCCGCCCCGGCCCTGGGATACGCAGTATTTT. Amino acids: CASSPPRPWDTQYF.

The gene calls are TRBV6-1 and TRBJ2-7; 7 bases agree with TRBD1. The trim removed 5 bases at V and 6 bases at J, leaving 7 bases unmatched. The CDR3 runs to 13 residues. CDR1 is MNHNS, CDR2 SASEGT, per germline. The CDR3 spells CASSRTGSAEQYF. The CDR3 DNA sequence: TGTGCCAGCAGTAGGACAGGCTCAGCCGAGCAGTACTTC.